These T cell receptor beta chains were read from a single sample in a study of blood T cell repertoires in COVID-19. Clones were read by immunoSEQ multiplex PCR, and TCRdb kept only the in-frame ones, dropping some. The data contain over 90,000 clones, 84% of them seen just once; the ten biggest clones take up under 15%. The material sequenced was peripheral blood. All receptors come from a human donor in a cohort sampled during active or convalescent COVID-19. Both conserved end residues are part of each CDR3. A D gene is named only where the DNA matches it firmly. Rows may omit the clone size; those that give it use once, few, many or a size class.

TRBV4-3	TRBJ2-3	TRBD2	17	NA	CASSHSRLAGYTDTQYF	TGCGCCAGCAGCCATTCTAGACTAGCGGGGTACACAGATACGCAGTATTTT
TRBV24-1	TRBJ2-5	NA	13	NA	CATSDFGGRTQYF	TGTGCCACCAGTGATTTTGGGGGGAGGACCCAGTACTTC
TRBV4-2	TRBJ2-5	TRBD2	16	NA	CASSQEGIAGRETQYF	TGTGCCAGCAGCCAAGAAGGGATAGCGGGGAGGGAGACCCAGTACTTC
TRBV4-3	TRBJ1-1	NA	13	once	CASSLTGHTEAFF	TGCGCCAGCAGCCTTACAGGGCACACTGAAGCTTTCTTT
TRBV6-5	TRBJ1-2	NA	11	NA	CATPNGYGYTF	TGTGCCACGCCCAACGGCTATGGCTACACCTTC
TRBV19	TRBJ1-5	TRBD1	16	NA	CASSKGQGVEVRPQHF	TGTGCCAGTAGTAAGGGACAGGGGGTGGAGGTTCGGCCCCAGCATTTT
TRBV10-3	TRBJ2-7	TRBD1	15	NA	CAISAGDRGSYEQYF	TGTGCCATCAGTGCCGGGGACAGGGGTTCCTACGAGCAGTACTTC
TRBV11-2	TRBJ2-2	NA	17	NA	CASTRVQNRGASGELFF	TGTGCCAGCACCCGGGTACAGAACCGGGGTGCCTCCGGGGAGCTGTTTTTT
TRBV12-3/TRBV12-4	TRBJ1-5	NA	12	NA	CASRRWNQPQHF	TGTGCCAGCCGGCGGTGGAATCAGCCCCAGCATTTT
TRBV5-1	TRBJ2-7	NA	16	NA	CASSLEPGLLIYEQYF	TGCGCCAGCAGCTTGGAACCGGGACTTCTCATCTACGAGCAGTACTTC
TRBV9	TRBJ1-3	NA	15	few	CASRAGGNAGNTIYF	TGTGCCAGCAGAGCCGGGGGGAACGCTGGAAACACCATATATTTT
TRBV11-2	TRBJ1-5	NA	13	NA	CASSPGADQPQHF	TGTGCCAGCAGCCCCGGAGCAGATCAGCCCCAGCATTTT
TRBV6-5	TRBJ1-2	TRBD1	14	NA	CASSPGQGRSGYTF	TGTGCCAGCAGCCCGGGACAGGGGCGGAGTGGCTACACCTTC
TRBV19	TRBJ2-5	TRBD2	13	NA	CASSTGGRETQYF	TGTGCCAGTAGTACGGGGGGGCGAGAGACCCAGTACTTC
TRBV2	TRBJ1-1	NA	10	NA	CASSEARAFF	TGTGCCAGCAGTGAAGCGAGGGCTTTCTTT
TRBV12-3/TRBV12-4	TRBJ1-1	NA	12	few	CASSNRNTEAFF	TGTGCCAGCAGCAACAGGAACACTGAAGCTTTCTTT
TRBV18	TRBJ1-3	NA	13	few	CAVRVPSGNTIYF	TGTGCGGTCCGGGTCCCGTCTGGAAACACCATATATTTT
TRBV5-6	TRBJ2-1	TRBD1	14	once	CASSPRDRWDEQFF	TGTGCCAGCAGCCCCCGGGACAGGTGGGATGAGCAGTTCTTC
TRBV28	TRBJ1-3	TRBD1	15	NA	CASSGRDSSGNTIYF	TGTGCCAGCAGCGGTAGGGACAGCTCTGGAAACACCATATATTTT
TRBV5-5	TRBJ2-3	NA	16	once	CASSIPRDTTTDTQYF	TGTGCCAGCAGCATTCCCCGGGACACGACCACAGATACGCAGTATTTT
TRBV7-9	TRBJ1-4	NA	14	NA	CASSRQATNEKLFF	TGTGCCAGCAGCCGACAGGCAACTAATGAAAAACTGTTTTTT
TRBV28	TRBJ1-4	TRBD1	14	NA	CASSRQGAKEKLFF	TGTGCCAGCAGTCGACAGGGGGCGAAGGAAAAACTGTTTTTT
TRBV6-5	TRBJ1-6	TRBD1	15	NA	CASIAQGNSNSPLHF	TGTGCCAGCATTGCACAGGGGAACTCTAATTCACCCCTCCACTTT
TRBV7-2	TRBJ2-6	NA	17	NA	CASSLEEGMKGANVLTF	TGTGCCAGCAGCTTAGAAGAGGGAATGAAAGGGGCCAACGTCCTGACTTTC
TRBV7-3	TRBJ2-7	TRBD1	12	NA	CASSQGTGEQYF	TGTGCCAGCAGCCAGGGGACAGGAGAGCAGTACTTC
TRBV11-2	TRBJ1-2	NA	13	NA	CASSLGGARGYTF	TGTGCCAGCAGCCTGGGGGGGGCGCGGGGCTACACCTTC
TRBV10-3	TRBJ2-2	NA	14	NA	CAISLGQLTGELFF	TGTGCCATCAGCCTGGGACAACTCACCGGGGAGCTGTTTTTT
TRBV10-3	TRBJ2-3	TRBD1	16	few	CATSLGQGESTDTQYF	TGTGCCACTTCTTTAGGACAGGGGGAGAGCACAGATACGCAGTATTTT
TRBV19	TRBJ2-1	TRBD2	14	once	CATDSGGRGNEQFF	TGTGCCACCGATAGCGGGGGCCGGGGCAATGAGCAGTTCTTC
TRBV6-5	TRBJ2-1	TRBD2	14	NA	CATGLAGGRNEQFF	TGTGCCACCGGACTAGCGGGGGGGCGGAATGAGCAGTTCTTC
TRBV2	TRBJ1-6	TRBD1	16	NA	CASSDWTGGYNSPLHF	TGTGCCAGCAGCGACTGGACAGGGGGCTATAATTCACCCCTCCACTTT
TRBV15	TRBJ2-1	TRBD1	15	NA	CATSSLAGGSHEQFF	TGTGCCACCAGCTCTTTAGCAGGGGGTAGTCATGAGCAGTTCTTC
TRBV6-1	TRBJ2-7	TRBD1	17	NA	CASSGAPDRGSSYEQYF	TGTGCCAGCAGTGGGGCTCCAGACAGGGGATCCTCCTACGAGCAGTACTTC
TRBV19	TRBJ1-5	NA	14	NA	CASSPDRWDGPQHF	TGTGCCAGTTCCCCCGACAGATGGGATGGGCCCCAGCATTTT
TRBV3-1/TRBV3-2	TRBJ1-5	NA	14	NA	CASSHPGFNQPQHF	TGTGCCAGCAGCCATCCAGGGTTCAATCAGCCCCAGCATTTT
TRBV2	TRBJ2-1	TRBD2	15	few	CASSGRLAGVLEQFF	TGTGCCAGCAGCGGGAGACTAGCGGGGGTCCTTGAGCAGTTCTTC
TRBV28	TRBJ1-2	NA	15	NA	CASKLLGSGNYGYTF	TGTGCCAGCAAATTATTGGGATCAGGGAACTATGGCTACACCTTC
TRBV20-1	TRBJ2-5	TRBD1	15	NA	CSASLGQGFSETQYF	TGCAGTGCTAGTCTGGGACAGGGTTTTTCGGAGACCCAGTACTTC
TRBV14	TRBJ1-1	TRBD1	16	NA	CASSRRGSIVNTEAFF	TGTGCCAGCAGTCGCAGGGGGAGTATTGTGAACACTGAAGCTTTCTTT
TRBV7-3	TRBJ2-3	TRBD2	15	NA	CASSQAGGRADTQYF	TGTGCCAGCAGCCAAGCGGGGGGCCGCGCAGATACGCAGTATTTT
TRBV11-3	TRBJ1-5	NA	18	NA	CASSLPVGGTNSNQPQHF	TGTGCCAGCAGCTTACCCGTAGGAGGTACAAATAGCAATCAGCCCCAGCATTTT